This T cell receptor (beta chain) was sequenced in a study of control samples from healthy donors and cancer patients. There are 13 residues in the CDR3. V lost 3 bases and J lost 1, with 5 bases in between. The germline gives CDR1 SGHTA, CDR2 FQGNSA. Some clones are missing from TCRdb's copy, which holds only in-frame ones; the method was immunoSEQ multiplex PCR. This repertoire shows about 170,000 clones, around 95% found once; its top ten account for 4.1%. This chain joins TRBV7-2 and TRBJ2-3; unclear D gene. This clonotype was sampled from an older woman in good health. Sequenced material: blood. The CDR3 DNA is TGTGCCAGCAGCTTTCCCGGCACAGATACGCAGTATTTT. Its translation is CASSFPGTDTQYF. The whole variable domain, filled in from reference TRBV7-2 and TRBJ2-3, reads GAGVSQSPSNKVTEKGKDVELRCDPISGHTALYWYRQSLGQGLEFLIYFQGNSAPDKSGLPSDRFSAERTGGSVSTLTIQRTQQEDSAVYLCASSFPGTDTQYFGPGTRLTVL.